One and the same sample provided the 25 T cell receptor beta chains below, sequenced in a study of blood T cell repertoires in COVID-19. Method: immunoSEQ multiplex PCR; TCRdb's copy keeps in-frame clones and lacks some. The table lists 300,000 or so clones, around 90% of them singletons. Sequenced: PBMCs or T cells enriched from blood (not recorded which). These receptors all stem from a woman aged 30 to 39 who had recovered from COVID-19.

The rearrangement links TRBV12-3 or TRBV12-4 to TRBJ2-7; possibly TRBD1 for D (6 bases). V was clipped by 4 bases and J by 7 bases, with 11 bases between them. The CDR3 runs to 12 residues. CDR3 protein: CASSSQGREQYF. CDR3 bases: TGTGCCAGCAGTTCACAGGGCAGGGAGCAGTACTTC.

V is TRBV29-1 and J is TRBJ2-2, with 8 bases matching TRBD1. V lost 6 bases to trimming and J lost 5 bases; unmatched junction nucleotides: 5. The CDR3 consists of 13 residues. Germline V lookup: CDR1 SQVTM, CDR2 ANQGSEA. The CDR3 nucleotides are TGCAGCGTCGACAGGGGTGGGACCGGGGAGCTGTTTTTT. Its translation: CSVDRGGTGELFF.

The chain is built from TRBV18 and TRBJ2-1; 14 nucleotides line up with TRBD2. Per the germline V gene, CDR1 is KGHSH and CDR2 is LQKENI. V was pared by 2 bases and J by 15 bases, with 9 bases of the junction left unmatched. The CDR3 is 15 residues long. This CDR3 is CASSPGTSGSSMGFF. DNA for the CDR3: TGTGCCAGCTCACCAGGGACTAGCGGGAGCTCAATGGGGTTCTTC.

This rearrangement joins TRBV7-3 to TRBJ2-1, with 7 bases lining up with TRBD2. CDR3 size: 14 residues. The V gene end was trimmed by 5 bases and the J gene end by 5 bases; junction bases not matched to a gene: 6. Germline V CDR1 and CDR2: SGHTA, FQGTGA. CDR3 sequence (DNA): TGTGCCAGCAGCGAAGGACTAGTCAACAATGAGCAGTTCTTC. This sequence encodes CASSEGLVNNEQFF.

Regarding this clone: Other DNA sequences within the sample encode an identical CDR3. The CDR3 region is CASSLDRGVYGYTF. In DNA form, the CDR3 reads TGTGCCAGCAGCTTGGACAGGGGGGTGTATGGCTACACCTTC. The chain is built from TRBV5-4 and TRBJ1-2, with 8 positions matching TRBD1. V lost 0 bases to trimming and J lost 5 bases; unmatched junction nucleotides: 3. The CDR3 sequence is 14 residues long. Germline lookup yields CDR1 SGHNT and CDR2 YYREEE (reference sequence).

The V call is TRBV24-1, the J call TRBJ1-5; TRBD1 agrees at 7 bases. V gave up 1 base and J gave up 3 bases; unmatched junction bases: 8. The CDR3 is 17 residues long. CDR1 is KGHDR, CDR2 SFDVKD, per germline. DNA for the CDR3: TGTGCCACCAGTGATTTAGAAGGACAGGTTCTCAATCAGCCCCAGCATTTT. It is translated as CATSDLEGQVLNQPQHF.

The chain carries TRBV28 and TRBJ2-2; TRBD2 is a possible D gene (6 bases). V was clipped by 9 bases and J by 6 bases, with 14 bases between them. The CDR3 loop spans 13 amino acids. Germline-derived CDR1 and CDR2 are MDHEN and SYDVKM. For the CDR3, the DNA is TGTGCCAGAGACGGCGTAGCGGCCGGGGAGCTGTTTTTT. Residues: CARDGVAAGELFF.

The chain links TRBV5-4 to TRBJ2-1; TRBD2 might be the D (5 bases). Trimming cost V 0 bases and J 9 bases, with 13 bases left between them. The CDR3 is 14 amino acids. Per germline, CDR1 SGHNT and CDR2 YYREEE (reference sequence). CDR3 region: CASSLDPIAGEQFF. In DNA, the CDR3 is TGTGCCAGCAGCTTGGACCCTATTGCGGGTGAGCAGTTCTTC. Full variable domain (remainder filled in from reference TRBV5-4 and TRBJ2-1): ETGVTQSPTHLIKTRGQQVTLRCSSQSGHNTVSWYQQALGQGPQFIFQYYREEENGRGNFPPRFSGLQFPNYSSELNVNALELDDSALYLCASSLDPIAGEQFFGPGTRLTVL.

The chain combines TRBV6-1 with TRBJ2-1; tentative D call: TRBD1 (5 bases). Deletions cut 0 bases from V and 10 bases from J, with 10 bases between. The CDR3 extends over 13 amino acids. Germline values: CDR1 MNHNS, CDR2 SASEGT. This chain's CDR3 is CASSEARGWEQFF. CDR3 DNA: TGTGCCAGCAGTGAAGCAAGGGGATGGGAGCAGTTCTTC.

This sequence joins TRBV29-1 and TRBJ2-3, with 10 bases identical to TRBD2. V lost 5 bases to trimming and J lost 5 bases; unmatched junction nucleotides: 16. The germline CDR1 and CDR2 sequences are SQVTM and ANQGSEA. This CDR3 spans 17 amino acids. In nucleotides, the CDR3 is TGCAGCGTTTCTAGGCTTGCTAGCGGGAGTAGAGGAGATACGCAGTATTTT. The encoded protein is CSVSRLASGSRGDTQYF.

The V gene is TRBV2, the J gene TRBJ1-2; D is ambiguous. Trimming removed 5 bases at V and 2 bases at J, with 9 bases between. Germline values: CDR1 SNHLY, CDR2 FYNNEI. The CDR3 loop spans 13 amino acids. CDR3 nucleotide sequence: TGTGCCAGCAGTCTCCCGGGGAACTATGGCTACACCTTC. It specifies CASSLPGNYGYTF.

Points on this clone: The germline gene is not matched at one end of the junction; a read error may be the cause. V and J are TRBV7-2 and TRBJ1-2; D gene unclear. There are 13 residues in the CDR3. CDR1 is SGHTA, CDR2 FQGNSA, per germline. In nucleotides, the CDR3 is TGTGCCAGCAGCTTAGCCACAGAAAACGGTAAAGTGTTC. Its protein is CASSLATENGKVF.

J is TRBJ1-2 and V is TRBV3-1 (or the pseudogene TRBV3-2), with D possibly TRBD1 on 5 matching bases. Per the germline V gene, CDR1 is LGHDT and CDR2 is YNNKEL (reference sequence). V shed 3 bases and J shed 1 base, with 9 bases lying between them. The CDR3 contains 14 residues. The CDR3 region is CASSQSRVNYGYTF. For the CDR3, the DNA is TGTGCCAGCAGCCAGAGCAGGGTTAACTATGGCTACACCTTC.

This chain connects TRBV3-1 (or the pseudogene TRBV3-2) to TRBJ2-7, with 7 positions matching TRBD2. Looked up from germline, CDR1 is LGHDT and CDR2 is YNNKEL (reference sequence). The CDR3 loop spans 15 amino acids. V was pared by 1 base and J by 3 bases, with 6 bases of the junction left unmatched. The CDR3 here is CASSQAGLADYEQYF. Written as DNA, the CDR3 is TGTGCCAGCAGCCAAGCTGGTCTAGCGGACTACGAGCAGTACTTC.

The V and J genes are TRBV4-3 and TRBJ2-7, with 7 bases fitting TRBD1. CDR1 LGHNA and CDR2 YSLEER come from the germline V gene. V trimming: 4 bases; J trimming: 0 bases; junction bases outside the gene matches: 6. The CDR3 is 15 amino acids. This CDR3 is CASSPGTASSYEQYF. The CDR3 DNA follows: TGCGCCAGCAGCCCCGGGACAGCCAGCTCCTACGAGCAGTACTTC.

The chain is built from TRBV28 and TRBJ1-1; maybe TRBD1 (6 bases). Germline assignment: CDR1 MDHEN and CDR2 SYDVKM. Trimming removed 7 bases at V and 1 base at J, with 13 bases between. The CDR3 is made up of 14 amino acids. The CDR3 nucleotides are TGTGCCAGCACTTCCCCAGGGGAGAACACTGAAGCTTTCTTT. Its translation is CASTSPGENTEAFF.

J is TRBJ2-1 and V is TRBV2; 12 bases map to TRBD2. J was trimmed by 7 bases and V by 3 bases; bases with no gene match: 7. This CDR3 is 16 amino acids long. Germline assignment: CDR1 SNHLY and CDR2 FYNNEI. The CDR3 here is CASSDLGLAGKNEQFF. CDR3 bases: TGTGCCAGCAGTGACCTGGGACTAGCGGGTAAAAATGAGCAGTTCTTC.

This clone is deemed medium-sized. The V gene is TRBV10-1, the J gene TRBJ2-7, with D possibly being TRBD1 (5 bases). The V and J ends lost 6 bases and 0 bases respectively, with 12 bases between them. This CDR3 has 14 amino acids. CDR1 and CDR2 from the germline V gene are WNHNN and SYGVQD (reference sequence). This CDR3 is CASSGRDSSYEQYF. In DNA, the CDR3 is TGCGCCAGCAGCGGTCGAGACAGCTCCTACGAGCAGTACTTC.

CDR3 loop: CASSPTGAQETQYF. The CDR3 bases are TGTGCCAGCTCACCAACAGGGGCTCAAGAGACCCAGTACTTC. The chain links TRBV18 to TRBJ2-5; 7 bases map to TRBD1. Germline V gene lookup returns CDR1 KGHSH and CDR2 LQKENI. Trimming at V came to 2 bases and at J to 2 bases, leaving 2 bases not matched to a gene. The CDR3 totals 14 residues.

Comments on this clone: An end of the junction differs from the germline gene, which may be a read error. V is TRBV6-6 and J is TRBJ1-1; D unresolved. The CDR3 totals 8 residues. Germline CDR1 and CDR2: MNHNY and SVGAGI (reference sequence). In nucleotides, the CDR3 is TGCGCCTGCGGTGAAGCTTTCTTT. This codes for CACGEAFF.

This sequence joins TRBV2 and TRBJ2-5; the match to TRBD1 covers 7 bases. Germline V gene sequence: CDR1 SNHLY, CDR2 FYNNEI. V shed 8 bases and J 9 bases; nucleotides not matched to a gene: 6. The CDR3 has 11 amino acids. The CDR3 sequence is CASETGRAQYF. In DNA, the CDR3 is TGTGCCAGCGAGACAGGGCGGGCCCAGTACTTC.

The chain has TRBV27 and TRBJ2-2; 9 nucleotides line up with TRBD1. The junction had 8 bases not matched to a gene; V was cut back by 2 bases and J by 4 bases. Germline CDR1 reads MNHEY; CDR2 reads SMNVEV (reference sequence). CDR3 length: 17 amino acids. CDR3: CASSLAAGTGTTGELFF. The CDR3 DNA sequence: TGTGCCAGCAGTTTAGCTGCCGGGACAGGGACCACCGGGGAGCTGTTTTTT.

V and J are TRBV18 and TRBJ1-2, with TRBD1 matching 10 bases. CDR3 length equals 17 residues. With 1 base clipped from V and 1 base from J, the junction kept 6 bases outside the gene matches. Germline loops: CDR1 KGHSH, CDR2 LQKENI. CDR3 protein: CASSPRGGTGDNYGYTF. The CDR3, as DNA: TGTGCCAGCTCACCACGCGGTGGGACAGGGGATAACTATGGCTACACCTTC.

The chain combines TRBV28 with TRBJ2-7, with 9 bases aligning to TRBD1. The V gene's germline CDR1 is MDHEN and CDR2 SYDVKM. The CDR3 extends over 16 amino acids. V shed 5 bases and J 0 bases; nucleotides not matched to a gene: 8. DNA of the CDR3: TGTGCCAGCAGTGGCCCGGGACAGGGAGGCTCCTACGAGCAGTACTTC. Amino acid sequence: CASSGPGQGGSYEQYF. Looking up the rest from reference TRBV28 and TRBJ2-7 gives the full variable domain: DVKVTQSSRYLVKRTGEKVFLECVQDMDHENMFWYRQDPGLGLRLIYFSYDVKMKEKGDIPEGYSVSREKKERFSLILESASTNQTSMYLCASSGPGQGGSYEQYFGPGTRLTVT.

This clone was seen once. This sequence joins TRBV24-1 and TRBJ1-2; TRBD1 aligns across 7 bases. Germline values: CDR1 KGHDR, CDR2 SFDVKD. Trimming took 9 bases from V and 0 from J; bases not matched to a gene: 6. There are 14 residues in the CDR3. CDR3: CATGGQLPNYGYTF. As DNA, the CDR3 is TGTGCCACCGGGGGACAGCTCCCTAACTATGGCTACACCTTC.